Below are 7 T cell receptor beta chains sequenced from a single sample in a study of cytomegalovirus exposure and HLA in healthy donors. In the PCR, 60 Vbeta and 13 Jbeta primers were used. Clones were sequenced by immunoSEQ multiplex PCR, and TCRdb holds only the in-frame ones, with some missing. The repertoire holds approximately 130,000 clones, with 70% to 85% as singletons. The source material was PBMCs. All receptors come from a woman aged 60-75 years in good health and CMV-seropositive.

This sequence joins TRBV13 and TRBJ2-3, with 8 bases lining up with TRBD1. The V segment lost 4 bases and the J segment 0 bases; nucleotides outside the gene matches: 6. The CDR3 is made up of 16 amino acids. Germline CDR1 reads PRHDT; CDR2 reads FYEKMQ (reference sequence). CDR3 DNA: TGTGCCAGCAGCTGGGGACAGGCCTTAAGCACAGATACGCAGTATTTT. Its translation is CASSWGQALSTDTQYF.

The chain employs TRBV5-1 and TRBJ2-1; 7 bases agree with TRBD2. Germline V gives CDR1 SGHRS, CDR2 YFSETQ. The J segment lost 7 bases and the V segment lost 0 bases, leaving 7 bases of the junction unmatched. CDR3 length: 15 amino acids. CDR3 sequence (DNA): TGCGCCAGCAGCTTGGGGGGGGGACTTAATAATGAGCAGTTCTTC. Its translation: CASSLGGGLNNEQFF. The variable domain in full, completed from reference TRBV5-1 and TRBJ2-1, reads KAGVTQTPRYLIKTRGQQVTLSCSPISGHRSVSWYQQTPGQGLQFLFEYFSETQRNKGNFPGRFSGRQFSNSRSEMNVSTLELGDSALYLCASSLGGGLNNEQFFGPGTRLTVL.

This clone was seen only a few times. The J gene is TRBJ2-5, the V gene TRBV2; D gene unclear. Per the germline V gene, CDR1 is SNHLY and CDR2 is FYNNEI. The CDR3 has 16 amino acids. Trimming cost V 2 bases and J 2 bases, with 15 bases left between them. In DNA form, the CDR3 reads TGTGCCAGCAGTGAATTTCTTTGGGCAGAGCAAGAGACCCAGTACTTC. Translation gives CASSEFLWAEQETQYF.

The chain couples TRBV14 to TRBJ2-7; the D gene is possibly TRBD1 (5 bases). There are 13 residues in the CDR3. Per germline, CDR1 SGHDN and CDR2 FVKESK. Trimming removed 1 base at V and 4 bases at J, with 8 bases between. The chain's CDR3 is CASSQVPGYEQYF. The CDR3 DNA reads TGTGCCAGCAGCCAAGTCCCAGGGTACGAGCAGTACTTC.

The chain couples TRBV28 to TRBJ2-3; 15 nucleotides agree with TRBD2. Unmatched junction bases numbered 11, after V lost 1 base and J lost 3 bases. CDR1 MDHEN and CDR2 SYDVKM come from the germline V gene. The CDR3 runs 20 residues. The CDR3 reads CASSLYGGGTSGGQTDTQYF. Here the CDR3 DNA reads TGTGCCAGCAGTTTATATGGGGGCGGGACTAGCGGGGGGCAGACAGATACGCAGTATTTT.

The chain is built from TRBV11-1 and TRBJ2-7; 9 nucleotides match TRBD2. CDR3 size: 15 residues. V dropped 8 bases and J dropped 4; count of bases not matched to a gene: 12. Germline loops: CDR1 SGHAT, CDR2 FQDESV (reference sequence). This CDR3 is CASQAPAGGPYEQYF. In DNA form, the CDR3 reads TGTGCCAGCCAAGCTCCCGCGGGGGGGCCTTACGAGCAGTACTTC.

The V gene is TRBV28, the J gene TRBJ1-5, with D possibly TRBD1 on 5 matching bases. This CDR3 spans 15 amino acids. V was pared by 5 bases and J by 5 bases, with 16 bases between. CDR1 and CDR2 (germline): MDHEN, SYDVKM. The CDR3 region has the DNA TGTGCCAGCAGTAGGGGAACCGGGGGTTATCAGCCCCAGCATTTT. Translated: CASSRGTGGYQPQHF.